Sequencing of this T cell receptor (beta chain) was carried out in a study of cytomegalovirus exposure and HLA in healthy donors. Study-level findings and limits: In a later analysis, across HLA loci, associated TCR counts were highest for DRB1, lowest for HLA-C.

CDR1 is LNHDA and CDR2 is SQIVND in the germline V gene (reference sequence). J was trimmed by 4 bases and V by 6 bases; bases with no gene match: 3. The CDR3 extends over 14 amino acids. PCR primers comprised 60 Vbeta and 13 Jbeta primers. The method was immunoSEQ multiplex PCR; TCRdb's version includes in-frame clones alone and lacks a portion of them. The sample carries 150,000 to 200,000 clones, roughly 87% recorded once. Concerning this clone: Its matching antigen is unknown.

The source material was PBMCs. V is TRBV19 and J is TRBJ2-5; TRBD2 agrees at 12 bases. This clonotype originated in a man over 45 in good health and CMV-seropositive. The CDR3 here is CASSPTSGGETQYF. CDR3 DNA: TGTGCCAGTAGCCCGACTAGCGGGGGAGAGACCCAGTACTTC.